This T cell receptor beta chain is from a study of T cells in Graves' hyperthyroidism and ophthalmopathy. This clonotype was seen many times. RNA transcripts provided the source from which TCR beta CDR3 regions were amplified. The HTBI primer set served for first-round RT-PCR of the TCR CDR3. One entry per CDR3 protein, called by TCRdb with MiXCR from the multiplex PCR reads. The profile shows some 690,000 distinct CDR3 sequences, around a sixth of them singletons. Germline lookup yields CDR1 SGHTA and CDR2 FQGNSA. V lost 1 base to trimming and J lost 4 bases, with 13 bases between them. The CDR3 runs 15 residues.

The chain carries TRBV7-2 and TRBJ1-1; maybe TRBD1 (6 bases). This TCR came from a man aged 50-59 years with Graves' hyperthyroidism. The specimen sequenced was blood. The chain's CDR3 is CASSLGPQGSTEAFF. The CDR3 bases are TGTGCCAGCAGCTTAGGGCCCCAGGGGAGCACTGAAGCTTTCTTT.